This entry concerns a single TCR beta chain. This record comes from a study of blood T cell repertoires in COVID-19. Study-wide context: COVID-19 samples, acute and convalescent, were from the United States, Italy and Spain. T cells, B-cell-depleted T cells, or PBMCs provided the cDNA or gDNA that served as material.

This CDR3 region has 16 residues. V lost 1 base and J 5 bases, leaving 17 bases between the germline ends. Germline V CDR1 and CDR2: MGHRA, YSYEKL. Per the original data handling: Amplification of reference gene primers was used by the study to estimate nucleated cell counts. TCRdb keeps only in-frame clones here, not all; method: immunoSEQ multiplex PCR. The V and J calls and the clone size are those of that table, but D and trimming were determined from the DNA. Of approximately 80,000 clones in the sample, roughly four fifths are singletons; the top ten hold about 9.4%. Sequenced sample: peripheral blood. The rearrangement links TRBV4-1 to TRBJ2-5; D is perhaps TRBD1 (5 bases). This TCR was sampled from a man in his 60s with acute or convalescent COVID-19. The CDR3 DNA is TGCGCCAGCAGCCAAGCAAGGGGCCTGCCCGCGGAGACCCAGTACTTC. Protein: CASSQARGLPAETQYF.